Below are 6 T cell receptor beta chains sequenced from a single sample in a study of radiotherapy plus CTLA-4 blockade in lung cancer. TCRdb's table, derived via immunoSEQ multiplex PCR, lists solely in-frame clones and lacks some. The table lists 65,000 to 100,000 clones, roughly 87% of them singletons. The material sequenced was peripheral blood, taken from a patient treated with radiotherapy plus ipilimumab. These receptors were obtained from a human donor with non-small cell lung cancer who had stable disease on radiotherapy plus ipilimumab.

The table lists this clone with a count of one. The chain uses TRBV5-1 and TRBJ2-1; a weak D match, TRBD1 (6 bases). Looked up from germline, CDR1 is SGHRS and CDR2 is YFSETQ. The CDR3 consists of 14 residues. V was clipped by 0 bases and J by 5 bases, with 9 bases between them. In DNA form, the CDR3 reads TGCGCCAGCAGCTTGGTTACAGGGCACAATGAGCAGTTCTTC. The encoded protein is CASSLVTGHNEQFF.

The table lists this clone with a count of one. The chain combines TRBV7-2 with TRBJ2-5; D ambiguous. The CDR3 is made up of 13 amino acids. Trimming removed 3 bases at V and 2 bases at J, with 7 bases between. In germline, CDR1 is SGHTA, CDR2 FQGNSA. In nucleotides, the CDR3 is TGTGCCAGCAGCTTTGGTAGACAAGAGACCCAGTACTTC. The encoded protein is CASSFGRQETQYF.

V is TRBV4-2 and J is TRBJ1-4; possibly TRBD1 for D (5 bases). The germline V and J ends were trimmed by 1 base and 1 base, with 10 bases remaining between them. The CDR3 consists of 16 residues. Looked up from germline, CDR1 is LGHNA and CDR2 is YNFKEQ. The DNA of the CDR3 is TGTGCCAGCAGCCAAGTTCCCAGGGTAACTAATGAAAAACTGTTTTTT. Translating it yields CASSQVPRVTNEKLFF.

This chain links TRBV9 with TRBJ1-2; 10 positions match TRBD1. The J segment lost 7 bases and the V segment lost 4 bases, leaving 10 bases of the junction unmatched. The CDR3 contains 15 residues. CDR1 is SGDLS and CDR2 is YYNGEE in the germline V gene. CDR3 in amino acids: CASSTWDRGKSGYTF. CDR3 sequence (DNA): TGTGCCAGCAGCACCTGGGACAGGGGAAAATCTGGCTACACCTTC.

This clone was found a few times. The genes are TRBV14 and TRBJ2-7; D not resolved. The CDR3 runs 13 residues. The germline CDR1 and CDR2 sequences are SGHDN and FVKESK. Trimming stripped 3 bases from V and 3 bases from J, with 9 bases between. The CDR3 sequence: CASSQGRVYEQYF. The CDR3 DNA reads TGTGCCAGCAGCCAGGGAAGGGTCTACGAGCAGTACTTC. Full variable domain (rest looked up from reference TRBV14 and TRBJ2-7): EAGVTQFPSHSVIEKGQTVTLRCDPISGHDNLYWYRRVMGKEIKFLLHFVKESKQDESGMPNNRFLAERTGGTYSTLKVQPAELEDSGVYFCASSQGRVYEQYFGPGTRLTVT.

The gene calls are TRBV25-1 and TRBJ1-3; D uncertain. V lost 2 bases and J 8 bases, leaving 13 bases between the germline ends. Germline V gene sequence: CDR1 MGHDK, CDR2 SYGVNS. The CDR3 consists of 14 residues. CDR3 DNA: TGTGCCAGCAGTGAACGCGCAGGAGGATACACCATATATTTT. Amino acid sequence: CASSERAGGYTIYF.